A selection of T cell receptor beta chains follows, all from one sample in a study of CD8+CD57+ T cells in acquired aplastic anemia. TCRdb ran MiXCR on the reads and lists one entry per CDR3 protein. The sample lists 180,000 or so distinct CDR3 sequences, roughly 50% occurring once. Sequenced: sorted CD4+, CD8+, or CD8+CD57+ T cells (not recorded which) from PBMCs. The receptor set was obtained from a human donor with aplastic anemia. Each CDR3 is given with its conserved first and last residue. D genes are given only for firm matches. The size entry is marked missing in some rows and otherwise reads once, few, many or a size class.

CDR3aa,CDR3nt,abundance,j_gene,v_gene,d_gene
CASSSTSGTGQPQHF,TGCGCCAGCAGCTCAACTTCCGGGACAGGCCAGCCCCAGCATTTT,many,TRBJ1-5,TRBV5-1,TRBD1
CASSATPQRRGRGNTIYF,TGTGCCAGCAGCGCCACCCCCCAACGTCGGGGGAGAGGAAACACCATATATTTT,many,TRBJ1-3,TRBV9,-
CATSSLRGPNEQYF,TGTGCCACCAGCAGTCTTCGGGGGCCCAACGAGCAGTACTTC,many,TRBJ2-7,TRBV15,-
CATSFGLGTEAFF,TGTGCCACCAGTTTTGGTCTGGGCACTGAAGCTTTCTTT,-,TRBJ1-1,TRBV24-1,-
CASSVADSSYEQYF,TGTGCCAGCAGCGTAGCGGACAGCTCCTACGAGCAGTACTTC,many,TRBJ2-7,TRBV9,-
CASLTRLGGTDTQYF,TGTGCCAGCCTAACCAGGTTGGGCGGCACAGATACGCAGTATTTT,-,TRBJ2-3,TRBV19,-
CSAGRVDTEAFF,TGCAGCGCTGGGAGGGTCGACACTGAAGCTTTCTTT,few,TRBJ1-1,TRBV29-1,-
CASSQDPRGLGKLFF,TGCGCCAGCAGCCAAGATCCAAGGGGGCTGGGGAAACTGTTTTTT,many,TRBJ1-4,TRBV4-3,TRBD1
CASSQDPPSLAGSADTQYF,TGTGCCAGCAGCCAAGATCCCCCCTCACTAGCGGGATCGGCAGATACGCAGTATTTT,-,TRBJ2-3,TRBV14,TRBD2
CASSGGALLDTQYF,TGTGCCAGCAGTGGGGGGGCCCTACTAGATACGCAGTATTTT,-,TRBJ2-3,TRBV10-3,-
CASSTPGQPNSPLHF,TGTGCCAGTAGTACGCCGGGACAGCCTAATTCACCCCTCCACTTT,many,TRBJ1-6,TRBV19,TRBD1
CSARETGNQPQHF,TGCAGTGCTAGAGAAACAGGTAATCAGCCCCAGCATTTT,-,TRBJ1-5,TRBV20-1,-
CATSALGQAGKPQHF,TGTGCCACCAGTGCTCTTGGCCAGGCTGGGAAGCCCCAGCATTTT,-,TRBJ1-5,TRBV24-1,-
CASSFDRSYGYTF,TGTGCCAGCAGCTTCGACAGGAGCTATGGCTACACCTTC,-,TRBJ1-2,TRBV7-2,-
CASSLPGGTQYF,TGTGCCAGCAGCTTACCCGGCGGGACCCAGTACTTC,many,TRBJ2-5,TRBV7-2,-
CASSQATGNTEAFF,TGTGCCAGCAGCCAAGCAACAGGGAACACTGAAGCTTTCTTT,-,TRBJ1-1,TRBV3-1,-
CASSPTGGATQETQYF,TGTGCCAGCAGCCCCACGGGAGGGGCAACGCAAGAGACCCAGTACTTC,-,TRBJ2-5,TRBV7-3,TRBD2
CASSMNAGNTIYF,TGTGCCAGCAGTATGAACGCTGGAAACACCATATATTTT,-,TRBJ1-3,TRBV6-6,-
CATSDLRQSGDEQFF,TGTGCCACCAGTGATTTGAGGCAGTCAGGCGATGAGCAGTTCTTC,-,TRBJ2-1,TRBV24-1,-
CASSAAISGNTIYF,TGTGCCAGCAGCGCCGCGATCTCTGGAAACACCATATATTTT,many,TRBJ1-3,TRBV9,-
CATSSYDLMKARGHYEQYF,TGTGCCACCAGCAGTTACGATTTGATGAAGGCCAGGGGGCACTACGAGCAGTACTTC,-,TRBJ2-7,TRBV15,TRBD1
CSARVKGPNSPLHF,TGCAGTGCTAGAGTAAAAGGACCGAATTCACCCCTCCACTTT,few,TRBJ1-6,TRBV20-1,-
CASSLDTTQETQYF,TGTGCCAGCAGTTTAGACACGACCCAAGAGACCCAGTACTTC,many,TRBJ2-5,TRBV12-3/TRBV12-4,-
CASSKPRQGHYGYTF,TGTGCCAGCAGTAAACCTCGACAGGGACACTATGGCTACACCTTC,-,TRBJ1-2,TRBV6-2/TRBV6-3,TRBD1
CASKLAGRTYNEQFF,TGTGCCAGTAAGCTAGCGGGAAGGACGTACAATGAGCAGTTCTTC,-,TRBJ2-1,TRBV19,TRBD2
CASSLDRVLQFF,TGTGCCAGCAGCTTGGACAGGGTACTCCAGTTCTTC,-,TRBJ2-1,TRBV7-2,TRBD1
CASSARDRGRGGTGELFF,TGCGCCAGCAGCGCCCGGGACAGGGGGCGCGGGGGCACCGGGGAGCTGTTTTTT,many,TRBJ2-2,TRBV5-1,TRBD1
CSPRLSTYNEQSF,TGCAGTCCGAGACTCTCAACCTACAATGAGCAGTCCTTC,-,TRBJ2-1,TRBV20-1,-
CATSGTSGIGTGELFF,TGTGCCACCAGTGGGACTAGCGGGATCGGAACCGGGGAGCTGTTTTTT,-,TRBJ2-2,TRBV24-1,TRBD2
CASSSRLGRHQPQHF,TGTGCCAGTAGTTCACGTTTGGGGAGGCATCAGCCCCAGCATTTT,few,TRBJ1-5,TRBV19,-
CASRTRTARTEAFF,TGTGCCAGTAGGACTCGGACTGCGAGGACTGAAGCTTTCTTT,-,TRBJ1-1,TRBV19,-
CASSVHRGSNQPQHF,TGTGCCAGCAGTGTCCACAGGGGAAGCAATCAGCCCCAGCATTTT,many,TRBJ1-5,TRBV6-1,TRBD1
CASSEALLGRKGYTF,TGTGCCAGCAGTGAAGCGCTTCTTGGGCGAAAGGGCTACACCTTC,-,TRBJ1-2,TRBV2,-
CASSLPFRSNEQFF,TGTGCCAGCAGCCTACCCTTCAGGAGTAATGAGCAGTTCTTC,-,TRBJ2-1,TRBV11-1,-
CACSAKGSNQPQHF,TGTGCCTGCAGCGCGAAGGGGAGCAATCAGCCCCAGCATTTT,-,TRBJ1-5,TRBV5-4,-
CAWSPDSYEQYF,TGTGCCTGGAGTCCGGACAGCTACGAGCAGTACTTC,few,TRBJ2-7,TRBV30,-
CASSQTPGGETQYF,TGTGCCAGCAGTCAGACCCCCGGAGGAGAGACCCAGTACTTC,few,TRBJ2-5,TRBV7-8,-
CASSEITGQVYEQYF,TGCGCCAGCAGCGAGATAACGGGACAGGTATACGAGCAGTACTTC,many,TRBJ2-7,TRBV5-1,TRBD1
CASSETTSGGSTDTQYF,TGCGCCAGCAGTGAGACCACTAGCGGGGGGAGCACAGATACGCAGTATTTT,-,TRBJ2-3,TRBV10-1,TRBD2
CSVILTSAGNEQFF,TGCAGCGTCATATTGACTAGTGCGGGCAATGAGCAGTTCTTC,-,TRBJ2-1,TRBV29-1,-
CAISKQDRNNSPLHF,TGTGCCATCAGTAAGCAGGACAGGAATAATTCACCCCTCCACTTT,-,TRBJ1-6,TRBV10-3,TRBD1
CASSSPGLQSNEQFF,TGTGCCAGCAGCTCGCCGGGACTGCAATCCAATGAGCAGTTCTTC,-,TRBJ2-1,TRBV11-1,-
CASRSGNGNSPLHF,TGTGCCAGCAGGTCCGGGAACGGTAATTCACCCCTCCACTTT,many,TRBJ1-6,TRBV6-1,-
CASSLTGEYQETQYF,TGCGCCAGCAGCCTGACAGGGGAGTACCAAGAGACCCAGTACTTC,-,TRBJ2-5,TRBV5-1,TRBD1